This TCR beta chain was recovered during a study of tumor and adjacent non-tumor tissue in lung cancer. A modified ARM-PCR protocol with three rounds of nested PCR amplified TCRbeta. TCRdb re-analysed the multiplex PCR reads in MiXCR, keeping a single row per CDR3 protein. Of 65,000 to 95,000 distinct CDR3 sequences detected, 55% to 70% appear once; the ten largest clones hold roughly an eighth. RNA was extracted from bulk tissue without any cell sorting. As to this clonotype: The junction departs from the called germline gene at one end, perhaps through a read error.

This CDR3 is 20 amino acids long. Per germline, CDR1 LGHNA and CDR2 YNFKEQ. Sample: lung tumor tissue. The clonotype was recovered from a woman in her 70s with non-small cell lung cancer. The chain couples TRBV4-2 to TRBJ2-7, with TRBD2 as a possible D gene (6 bases). CDR3: CASSQDITGVGSANSYEQYF. As DNA, the CDR3 is TGTGCCAGTAGCCAAGATATAACGGGAGTAGGTTCCGCAAACTCCTACGAGCAGTACTTC.